These T cell receptor beta chains were read from a single sample in a study of PD-1 blockade in classical Hodgkin lymphoma. Using immunoSEQ multiplex PCR, the repertoire was profiled, and TCRdb retains in-frame clones only, with some absent. The table has fewer than 75,000 clones, around nine tenths seen once; the top ten hold roughly 5%. The sequences come from peripheral blood mononuclear cells (PBMCs), collected before the second cycle of nivolumab. Source of these receptors: a human donor with classical Hodgkin lymphoma. Each CDR3 is given with its conserved first and last residue. The D gene is left open where the match is weak. Not all rows give a size; the values are once, few, many and, for expanded clones, a class.

D	size	V	J	DNA	CDR3
NA	NA	TRBV30	TRBJ2-2	TGTGCCTGGAGGAGGGGTTCCGGGGAGCTGTTTTTT	CAWRRGSGELFF
NA	NA	TRBV4-1	TRBJ1-1	TGCGCCAGCAGCCGACCGACAGCCTTTGACACTGAAGCTTTCTTT	CASSRPTAFDTEAFF
TRBD2	NA	TRBV5-1	TRBJ2-2	TGCGCCAGCAACCTAATAGCGGGGGGGCGAACCGGGGAGCTGTTTTTT	CASNLIAGGRTGELFF
NA	NA	TRBV9	TRBJ2-2	TGTGCCAGCAGCGTAGAACTGGGACTTACGAACACCGGGGAGCTGTTTTTT	CASSVELGLTNTGELFF
NA	NA	TRBV6-1	TRBJ2-7	TGTGCCAGCAGGCGGTCGGATCATCCCTACGAGCAGTACTTC	CASRRSDHPYEQYF
NA	NA	TRBV5-1	TRBJ2-3	TGCGCCAGCAGCTTGGGATCGGGGGACAGAGGTACAGATACGCAGTATTTT	CASSLGSGDRGTDTQYF
NA	NA	TRBV25-1	TRBJ1-4	TGTGCCAGCAGGAGAGGGTGGACTAATGAAAAACTGTTTTTT	CASRRGWTNEKLFF
NA	NA	TRBV5-1	TRBJ2-7	TGCGCCAGCTCCCGACAGGAATTATACGAGCAGTACTTC	CASSRQELYEQYF
NA	once	TRBV19	TRBJ2-7	TGTGCCAGTAGTATAGTGTCTGGAAGGGAAGGGTACGAGCAGTACTTC	CASSIVSGREGYEQYF
NA	NA	TRBV19	TRBJ1-5	TGTGCCAGTAGAGGGGGAGGAAGGAGGGTTCCCCAGCATTTT	CASRGGGRRVPQHF
NA	few	TRBV5-1	TRBJ1-1	TGCGCCAGCAGCTTGCAAGGGATGAACACTGAAGCTTTCTTT	CASSLQGMNTEAFF
TRBD1	NA	TRBV6-5	TRBJ1-1	TGTGCCAGCAGTTCCCCTGGGACAGGGGGAGGGACTGAAGCTTTCTTT	CASSSPGTGGGTEAFF
NA	NA	TRBV5-5	TRBJ1-2	TGTGCCAGCAGCTTAATAGATGGGGGGTTATATGGCTACACCTTC	CASSLIDGGLYGYTF
NA	NA	TRBV9	TRBJ1-1	TGTGCCAGCAGCTTGGGAGGGTTGAACACTGAAGCTTTCTTT	CASSLGGLNTEAFF
TRBD1	NA	TRBV5-8	TRBJ1-1	TGTGCCAGCAGCTTTACAGGGGGCACTGAAGCTTTCTTT	CASSFTGGTEAFF
NA	NA	TRBV18	TRBJ2-4	TGTGCCAGCTCACCCACCCGGTCCAAAAACATTCAGTACTTC	CASSPTRSKNIQYF
NA	NA	TRBV7-9	TRBJ1-6	TGTGCCAGCAGCTTAGGAATCCTAGATTCACCCCTCCACTTT	CASSLGILDSPLHF
NA	NA	TRBV18	TRBJ2-7	TGTGCCAGCTCATCTGACAGGTCAGCCTACGAGCAGTACTTC	CASSSDRSAYEQYF
TRBD2	NA	TRBV6-1	TRBJ2-5	TGTGCCACCGACGGGCGGGGGGCCTGGGAGACCCAGTACTTC	CATDGRGAWETQYF
NA	NA	TRBV27	TRBJ2-3	TGTGCCAGCAGTTTCCCACTCAGGGAGATCACAGATACGCAGTATTTT	CASSFPLREITDTQYF
NA	NA	TRBV5-1	TRBJ1-2	TGCGCCAGCAGCTCCGGTGCACAAACGGGGGGCTACACCTTC	CASSSGAQTGGYTF
NA	NA	TRBV5-1	TRBJ2-2	TGCGCCAGCAGCCGGACAGCCAGGGGTGACACCGGGGAGCTGTTTTTT	CASSRTARGDTGELFF
NA	NA	TRBV5-1	TRBJ1-4	TGCGCCAGCACCATGGAGGGTGGGGCTCAAGAAAAACTGTTTTTT	CASTMEGGAQEKLFF
TRBD1	NA	TRBV7-3	TRBJ2-7	TGTGCCAGCAGCCCACACCGCTTGACAGGGAAAATCAACGAGCAGTACTTC	CASSPHRLTGKINEQYF
TRBD1	NA	TRBV7-9	TRBJ1-2	TGTGCCAGCAGCTTTTCAGGGGGAGAGTACTATGGCTACACCTTC	CASSFSGGEYYGYTF
NA	NA	TRBV30	TRBJ2-3	TGTGCCTGGAGTATGGTGCAGACAGATACGCAGTATTTT	CAWSMVQTDTQYF
TRBD1	NA	TRBV7-9	TRBJ2-7	TGTGCCAGCAGCTTCAGGGACAGTAACTACGAGCAGTACTTC	CASSFRDSNYEQYF
TRBD1	NA	TRBV6-5	TRBJ1-5	TGTGCCAGCAGCCGCGACAGGGTCAGCAATCAGCCCCAGCATTTT	CASSRDRVSNQPQHF
NA	NA	TRBV6-5	TRBJ2-5	TGTGCCAGCAGTAGCGGCCGTACCCAGTACTTC	CASSSGRTQYF
NA	NA	TRBV19	TRBJ2-1	TGTGCCAGTAGAAAGACAGTCAACAATGAGCAGTTCTTC	CASRKTVNNEQFF
TRBD1	NA	TRBV5-1	TRBJ2-5	TGCGCCAGCAGCGGGGCTGGGACAGGTGGGGAGACCCAGTACTTC	CASSGAGTGGETQYF
NA	NA	TRBV5-1	TRBJ1-1	TGCGCCAGCAGCTCGGGACCCTCTAACACTGAAGCTTTCTTT	CASSSGPSNTEAFF
NA	NA	TRBV19	TRBJ2-7	TGTGCCAGTAGTCTAACCGGGGTCACCTACGAGCAGTACTTC	CASSLTGVTYEQYF
TRBD1	NA	TRBV7-9	TRBJ2-1	TGTGCCAGCAGCCCATGGGACAGGGATTATCTCGAGCAGTTCTTC	CASSPWDRDYLEQFF
NA	NA	TRBV5-1	TRBJ2-7	TGCGCCAGCAGCCCCGAGCCACGACAGGGAGGAAACGAGCAGTACTTC	CASSPEPRQGGNEQYF
NA	NA	TRBV6-5	TRBJ1-5	TGTGCCAGCAGTTACAAAGGGGGAAGCAATCAGCCCCAGCATTTT	CASSYKGGSNQPQHF
NA	NA	TRBV5-1	TRBJ2-5	TGCGCCAGCAGCTCGACCTCCCGAGGGAGGCAAGAGACCCAGTACTTC	CASSSTSRGRQETQYF
NA	NA	TRBV5-6	TRBJ2-6	TGTGCCAGCTGGTTTACCAATAGTCACAAAGGGGCCAACGTCCTGACTTTC	CASWFTNSHKGANVLTF
NA	NA	TRBV30	TRBJ1-2	TGTGCCTGGAGTGGGGTGGATGGCTACACCTTC	CAWSGVDGYTF
TRBD1	NA	TRBV19	TRBJ1-2	TGTGCCAGTAGTTTGGGACAGAACTATGGCTACACCTTC	CASSLGQNYGYTF
TRBD1	few	TRBV9	TRBJ1-1	TGTGCCAGCAGCGCCCGGGACAGTAATAGGAACACTGAAGCTTTCTTT	CASSARDSNRNTEAFF
NA	NA	TRBV6-6	TRBJ1-5	TGTGCCAGCACCCCTCCGGGGGGGGCAAGGCAGCCCCAGCATTTT	CASTPPGGARQPQHF
NA	NA	TRBV7-9	TRBJ2-7	TGTGCCAGCAGCTTATACGGGACGCCTGACTACGAGCAGTACTTC	CASSLYGTPDYEQYF
NA	NA	TRBV9	TRBJ2-7	TGTGCCAGCAGCGTAGGCGGAAAGGGCACCTACGAGCAGTACTTC	CASSVGGKGTYEQYF
NA	NA	TRBV5-1	TRBJ1-3	TGCGCCAGCAGTGAACCGTCGCCTGGAAACACCATATATTTT	CASSEPSPGNTIYF
NA	few	TRBV7-7	TRBJ2-3	TGTGCCAGCAGCTTCGGCGGACGCACAGATACGCAGTATTTT	CASSFGGRTDTQYF
NA	once	TRBV28	TRBJ2-3	TGTGCCAGCAGACAAGAGGCTAGCACAGATACGCAGTATTTT	CASRQEASTDTQYF
NA	NA	TRBV6-5	TRBJ2-3	TGTGCCAGCAGTTCACCGGACCCTCGAACAGATACGCAGTATTTT	CASSSPDPRTDTQYF
NA	NA	TRBV9	TRBJ2-3	TGTGCCAGCAGCCCCCTTGGTGAGATATTCACAGATACGCAGTATTTT	CASSPLGEIFTDTQYF
TRBD2	NA	TRBV14	TRBJ2-5	TGTGCCAGCAGCCAAGCGGGTGGGCGGGGGGCCACCACAGAGACCCAGTACTTC	CASSQAGGRGATTETQYF
NA	NA	TRBV5-1	TRBJ1-1	TGCGCCAGCAGCCGCCTTCCGGGCCCCAACACTGAAGCTTTCTTT	CASSRLPGPNTEAFF
TRBD2	NA	TRBV5-1	TRBJ2-1	TGCGCCAGCAGCTGGAGCGGGGGGCCCGCGGATGAGCAGTTCTTC	CASSWSGGPADEQFF